This entry lists 28 T cell receptor beta chains sequenced from one sample in a study of shared clonotypes between healthy human individuals. The table came from immunoSEQ multiplex PCR; TCRdb's copy has only in-frame clones and leaves some out. The repertoire has about 2 million clones, 85% to 95% of them found once; the top ten carry under 1.5%. The naive CD8 subset, CD45RO-negative cells positively selected for CCR7, excluded terminally differentiated effector memory CD45RA+ cells. The material sequenced was naive CD8+ T cells sorted from blood. These receptor sequences come from a man aged 18-30 years in good health.

J is TRBJ1-1 and V is TRBV6-1, with 7 bases matching TRBD1. Germline V gene lookup returns CDR1 MNHNS and CDR2 SASEGT. This CDR3 region has 15 residues. Unmatched junction bases numbered 7, after V lost 1 base and J lost 5 bases. The CDR3 loop reads CASSEGQGSRTEAFF. CDR3 nucleotide sequence: TGTGCCAGCAGTGAAGGACAGGGTTCTCGGACTGAAGCTTTCTTT.

The V gene is TRBV7-6, the J gene TRBJ2-7, with 7 bases matching TRBD1. V lost 0 bases to trimming and J lost 0 bases; unmatched junction nucleotides: 5. CDR1 and CDR2 from the germline V gene are SGHVS and FNYEAQ. The CDR3 covers 16 residues. Here the CDR3 DNA reads TGTGCCAGCAGCTTAGCAGCGGCAGGGGGCTCCTACGAGCAGTACTTC. Protein sequence: CASSLAAAGGSYEQYF.

This clone has just one count. This chain links TRBV5-6 with TRBJ2-7, with TRBD1 matching 7 bases. The CDR3 has 15 residues. V was pared by 5 bases and J by 3 bases, with 11 bases of the junction left unmatched. The germline gives CDR1 SGHDT, CDR2 YYEEEE. DNA for the CDR3: TGTGCCAGCAGACTCTACGGGACAGCGATCTACGAGCAGTACTTC. Translating gives CASRLYGTAIYEQYF.

V gene TRBV10-2 combines with J gene TRBJ2-3; D is ambiguous. V lost 3 bases and J lost 4, with 14 bases in between. The germline V gene encodes CDR1 WSHSY and CDR2 SAAADI. The CDR3 covers 15 residues. CDR3 DNA: TGCGCCAGCAGTGATATGGGCCGAGGCGCAGATACGCAGTATTTT. It yields the protein CASSDMGRGADTQYF.

V and J are TRBV27 and TRBJ2-3; D gene uncertain. The ends were cut back, 3 bases at V and 2 bases at J, with 9 bases in the middle. The CDR3 has 14 amino acids. CDR1 and CDR2 from the germline V gene are MNHEY and SMNVEV (reference sequence). CDR3 DNA: TGTGCCAGCAGTTTTAGTGACACCACAGATACGCAGTATTTT. Translating it yields CASSFSDTTDTQYF.

The rearrangement links TRBV4-3 to TRBJ2-1; no definite D call. Deletions cut 0 bases from V and 9 bases from J, with 18 bases between. This CDR3 is 16 amino acids long. CDR1 LGHNA and CDR2 YSLEER come from the germline V gene. CDR3 sequence reads: CASSQDIGIVVGEQFF. The CDR3 DNA is TGCGCCAGCAGCCAAGATATAGGGATCGTTGTCGGTGAGCAGTTCTTC.

As to this clone: Other DNA variants within this sample encode the same CDR3. The rearrangement joins TRBV9 to TRBJ2-1; 7 bases align to TRBD2. Germline V gene data show CDR1 as SGDLS and CDR2 as YYNGEE. The CDR3 length is 12 residues. V lost 5 bases to trimming and J lost 7 bases; unmatched junction nucleotides: 3. CDR3 region: CASSSSGNEQFF. The CDR3 DNA is TGTGCCAGCAGTTCTAGCGGAAATGAGCAGTTCTTC.

This sequence joins TRBV7-9 and TRBJ2-7; D not certain. The CDR3 has 15 amino acids. Germline V gene data show CDR1 as SEHNR and CDR2 as FQNEAQ (reference sequence). Trimming shortened V by 3 bases and J by 1 base, and 13 bases separated the two germline ends. This CDR3 reads CASSLVPDVSYEQYF. The CDR3 DNA reads TGTGCCAGCAGCTTGGTCCCAGACGTATCCTACGAGCAGTACTTC.

V gene TRBV7-9 combines with J gene TRBJ1-2; maybe TRBD1 (5 bases). Germline V gene lookup returns CDR1 SEHNR and CDR2 FQNEAQ (reference sequence). The CDR3 totals 14 residues. The V gene lost 1 base and the J gene lost 6 bases, with 12 bases spanning the gap. Here the CDR3 reads CASSLVGGTDGYTF. The CDR3 DNA reads TGTGCCAGCAGCTTAGTTGGGGGGACGGATGGCTACACCTTC.

The chain couples TRBV27 to TRBJ2-7, with a possible D match to TRBD2 (7 bases). The CDR3 has 14 residues. CDR1 is MNHEY and CDR2 is SMNVEV in the germline V gene (reference sequence). V lost 0 bases, J lost 5 bases, and 11 bases lay in between. In DNA form, the CDR3 reads TGTGCCAGCAGTTTATCGGGGGGGCTAAACGAGCAGTACTTC. It codes for CASSLSGGLNEQYF.

The V and J genes are TRBV11-3 and TRBJ2-7; D is unresolved. CDR3 length: 14 amino acids. Trimming stripped 5 bases from V and 0 bases from J, with 11 bases between. Germline CDR1 and CDR2: SGHNT and YENEEA. DNA for the CDR3: TGTGCCAGCAGCCCGGACGGCTCCTCCTACGAGCAGTACTTC. It is translated as CASSPDGSSYEQYF.

The CDR3 bases are TGTGCCAGCAGCTTGGTCGCAGGCTCGAACACTGAAGCTTTCTTT. Translated, it gives CASSLVAGSNTEAFF. The rearrangement joins TRBV11-2 to TRBJ1-1; D gene uncertain. The germline V and J ends were trimmed by 3 bases and 1 base, with 12 bases remaining between them. Germline assignment: CDR1 SGHAT and CDR2 FQNNGV. The CDR3 contains 15 residues.

This clone was picked up a small number of times. This rearrangement joins TRBV19 to TRBJ2-4, with 7 bases matching TRBD2. CDR3 length: 16 residues. Trimming removed 3 bases from V and 6 bases from J; junction bases left unmatched: 11. Germline CDR1 and CDR2: LNHDA and SQIVND (reference sequence). The CDR3 sequence is CASSIHPLALGNIQYF. The CDR3 region has the DNA TGTGCCAGTAGTATTCACCCACTAGCGCTGGGAAACATTCAGTACTTC. Full variable domain (missing parts from reference TRBV19 and TRBJ2-4): DGGITQSPKYLFRKEGQNVTLSCEQNLNHDAMYWYRQDPGQGLRLIYYSQIVNDFQKGDIAEGYSVSREKKESFPLTVTSAQKNPTAFYLCASSIHPLALGNIQYFGAGTRLSVL.

As for this clone: The junction departs from germline at one end; a sequencing error may be responsible. V and J are TRBV7-2 and TRBJ2-1; 11 bases are a match to TRBD2. The CDR3 has 16 residues. From germline, CDR1 is SGHTA and CDR2 FQGNSA. The CDR3 region is CASSLAGGLGYNEQFF. The CDR3 region has the DNA TGTGCCAGCAGCCTAGCGGGGGGATTGGGGTACAATGAGCAGTTCTTC.

The CDR3 here is CASSLLVSGGTYNEQFF. The DNA for the CDR3 is TGTGCCAGCAGTTTACTCGTATCGGGGGGCACCTACAATGAGCAGTTCTTC. The chain carries TRBV27 and TRBJ2-1; tentatively, D is TRBD2 (7 bases). Germline-derived CDR1 and CDR2 are MNHEY and SMNVEV (reference sequence). The CDR3 totals 17 residues. The V and J ends lost 2 bases and 2 bases respectively, with 16 bases between them.

The chain carries TRBV5-8 and TRBJ1-2, with 10 nucleotides matching TRBD1. CDR3 size: 17 residues. With 5 bases clipped from V and 1 base from J, the junction kept 11 bases outside the gene matches. CDR1 and CDR2 (germline): SGHTS, YDEGEE. The CDR3 DNA sequence: TGTGCCAGCAGTAATATCTGGGACAGGGGTTATAACTATGGCTACACCTTC. Protein sequence: CASSNIWDRGYNYGYTF.

V usage is TRBV7-6 and J usage is TRBJ2-1; D possibly uses TRBD1 or TRBD2 (7 bases each). The CDR3 has 14 amino acids. CDR1 is SGHVS and CDR2 is FNYEAQ in the germline V gene. The V end was cut by 3 bases, the J end by 8 bases, with 14 bases between. Written as DNA, the CDR3 is TGTGCCAGCAGCTTGGCAGGGGGGGGAGATGAGCAGTTCTTC. Translating it yields CASSLAGGGDEQFF.

The chain has TRBV9 and TRBJ2-2; D may be TRBD2 (6 bases). The CDR3 consists of 16 residues. Trimming cost V 4 bases and J 5 bases, with 18 bases left between them. Germline values: CDR1 SGDLS, CDR2 YYNGEE. CDR3 in amino acids: CASSPRDFMGTGELFF. The DNA for the CDR3 is TGTGCCAGCAGCCCTAGGGACTTTATGGGGACCGGGGAGCTGTTTTTT.

Comment on this clone: The identical CDR3 is also encoded by other nucleotide sequences in the sample. V gene TRBV4-1 combines with J gene TRBJ2-7; D may be TRBD2 (6 bases). CDR3 size: 15 residues. Germline loops: CDR1 MGHRA, CDR2 YSYEKL. V was pared by 3 bases and J by 0 bases, with 12 bases between. The CDR3 region is CASSQRAGSSYEQYF. CDR3 DNA sequence: TGCGCCAGCAGCCAGAGGGCGGGGAGCTCCTACGAGCAGTACTTC.

The chain employs TRBV9 and TRBJ1-2, with TRBD1 as a possible D gene (5 bases). CDR3 size: 14 residues. CDR1 is SGDLS, CDR2 YYNGEE, per germline. V was pared by 3 bases and J by 0 bases, with 9 bases between. CDR3 sequence: CASSEGLANYGYTF. The CDR3 region has the DNA TGTGCCAGCAGCGAGGGACTCGCTAACTATGGCTACACCTTC.

On this clone: This sample includes further DNA sequences coding for the same CDR3. The V call is TRBV27, the J call TRBJ1-5; 8 bases map to TRBD1. The V and J ends lost 5 bases and 1 base, in that order; junction bases with no gene match: 1. The germline gives CDR1 MNHEY, CDR2 SMNVEV (reference sequence). The CDR3 has 14 amino acids. CDR3 sequence reads: CASSRTGSNQPQHF. CDR3 bases: TGTGCCAGCAGTCGGACAGGGAGCAATCAGCCCCAGCATTTT.

With respect to this clone: Within the sample, other DNA sequences also encode this same CDR3. The V gene is TRBV15, the J gene TRBJ1-1, with D uncertain. V lost 1 base and J 4 bases, leaving 4 bases between the germline ends. The CDR3 consists of 12 residues. CDR1 and CDR2 from the germline V gene are LNHNV and YYDKDF (reference sequence). CDR3 protein: CATSRVGTEAFF. CDR3 DNA: TGTGCCACCAGCAGAGTGGGCACTGAAGCTTTCTTT.

The chain uses TRBV6-5 and TRBJ2-7; possibly TRBD2 for D (7 bases). V was shortened by 0 bases and J by 6 bases, with 12 bases between the two germline ends. CDR3 length equals 14 residues. Germline-derived CDR1 and CDR2 are MNHEY and SVGAGI. CDR3 coding DNA: TGTGCCAGCAGTTACTCCCGGGGGGCGGGCGAGCAGTACTTC. It yields the protein CASSYSRGAGEQYF.

Details on this clone: Other DNA sequences in the same sample also yield this CDR3. The chain employs TRBV7-6 and TRBJ1-4; D is unresolved. Trimming stripped 5 bases from V and 5 bases from J, with 9 bases between. Germline CDR1 and CDR2: SGHVS and FNYEAQ. The CDR3 spans 13 residues. CDR3 sequence (DNA): TGTGCCAGCAGCCCACGACGGAATGAAAAACTGTTTTTT. This encodes CASSPRRNEKLFF.

About this clone itself: Other DNA sequences in the sample encode the same CDR3. This chain connects TRBV27 to TRBJ2-1; no clear D gene. The CDR3 length is 14 residues. Germline lookup yields CDR1 MNHEY and CDR2 SMNVEV (reference sequence). V was clipped by 4 bases and J by 0 bases, with 7 bases between them. CDR3 amino acids: CASSSSDSYNEQFF. The CDR3 nucleotides read TGTGCCAGCAGTTCCTCTGACTCCTACAATGAGCAGTTCTTC.

This clone was counted between two and nine times. The chain is built from TRBV2 and TRBJ1-2; no reliable D call. The CDR3 is 13 amino acids. The V end was cut by 3 bases, the J end by 4 bases, with 9 bases between. Per the germline V gene, CDR1 is SNHLY and CDR2 is FYNNEI. CDR3 nucleotide sequence: TGTGCCAGCAGTGAGGACCAAGGCTATGGCTACACCTTC. This gives the protein CASSEDQGYGYTF.

This chain connects TRBV27 to TRBJ2-7; D is perhaps TRBD1 or TRBD2 (5 bases each). The V end lost 5 bases, the J end lost 2 bases, and 16 bases lay between the germline ends. The CDR3 has 15 residues. Germline CDR1 and CDR2: MNHEY and SMNVEV (reference sequence). The CDR3 is CASSMQTGTPYEQYF. The CDR3 DNA reads as TGTGCCAGCAGTATGCAAACCGGGACGCCCTACGAGCAGTACTTC.

This rearrangement joins TRBV27 to TRBJ1-4; D possibly corresponds to TRBD1 (5 bases). The CDR3 consists of 16 residues. V lost 6 bases, J lost 0 bases, and 14 bases lay in between. The germline gives CDR1 MNHEY, CDR2 SMNVEV (reference sequence). CDR3 residues: CASSSSETATNEKLFF. CDR3 nucleotides: TGTGCCAGCAGCTCTTCTGAGACAGCAACTAATGAAAAACTGTTTTTT.